What follows are 8 T cell receptor beta chains derived from one specimen sequenced in a study of human T cells and chemical hapten exposure. This sample's time point: pre-sensitization, week 0. Treatment of the sample: therapeutic diphenylcyclopropenone sensitization with weekly scalp DPC. One entry per CDR3 protein, called by TCRdb with MiXCR from the RACE reads. The table lists over 70,000 distinct CDR3 sequences, about 15% of them singletons. This material consisted of whole blood, taken in connection with sensitization to the hapten diphenylcyclopropenone (DPC). Source of these receptors: a woman between 45 and 65 years old with alopecia areata. Some clones in this sample may be carry-over from other donors' samples.

The gene calls are TRBV5-1 and TRBJ2-7; TRBD2 matches at 7 bases. The germline V gene has CDR1 SGHRS and CDR2 YFSETQ. The CDR3 sequence is 15 residues long. The V segment lost 4 bases and the J segment 0 bases; nucleotides outside the gene matches: 7. The CDR3 DNA is TGCGCCAGCAGCCCGGAACTAGCGATCTCCTACGAGCAGTACTTC. Translation gives CASSPELAISYEQYF.

J is TRBJ1-1 and V is TRBV28; tentatively, D is TRBD1 (5 bases). Per the germline V gene, CDR1 is MDHEN and CDR2 is SYDVKM. The V and J ends lost 6 bases and 2 bases respectively, with 16 bases between them. The CDR3 length is 15 residues. The CDR3 nucleotides read TGTGCCAGCAGAACTGCAGGGACCGGTAACACTGAAGCTTTCTTT. Protein: CASRTAGTGNTEAFF.

This clonotype was detected a few times. The CDR3: CASSLQGTGTNEKLFF. CDR3 nucleotide sequence: TGTGCCAGCAGCTTGCAGGGGACAGGGACTAATGAAAAACTGTTTTTT. V is TRBV5-6 and J is TRBJ1-4; 9 bases align to TRBD1. Germline trimming cut 1 base from V and 2 bases from J; bases unmatched to any gene: 3. This CDR3 has 16 residues. Germline values: CDR1 SGHDT, CDR2 YYEEEE. The variable domain in full, with the rest retrieved from reference TRBV5-6 and TRBJ1-4, is DAGVTQSPTHLIKTRGQQVTLRCSPKSGHDTVSWYQQALGQGPQFIFQYYEEEERQRGNFPDRFSGHQFPNYSSELNVNALLLGDSALYLCASSLQGTGTNEKLFFGSGTQLSVL.

This clonotype appeared a few times. This chain links TRBV5-1 with TRBJ1-1; no clear D. The CDR3 consists of 14 residues. The V gene lost 0 bases and the J gene lost 1 base, with 7 bases spanning the gap. Looked up from germline, CDR1 is SGHRS and CDR2 is YFSETQ. CDR3 loop: CASSLVYQNTEAFF. CDR3 DNA sequence: TGCGCCAGCAGCTTGGTGTACCAGAACACTGAAGCTTTCTTT.

This sequence joins TRBV4-3 and TRBJ2-2; 7 bases match TRBD2. The length of the CDR3 is 15 residues. V dropped 0 bases and J dropped 6; count of bases not matched to a gene: 4. Germline V gene sequence: CDR1 LGHNA, CDR2 YSLEER. CDR3 sequence (DNA): TGCGCCAGCAGCCAAGATTCTCGGGGGGCCGGGGAGCTGTTTTTT. It translates to CASSQDSRGAGELFF.

In this sample, this clonotype turned up many times. The rearrangement links TRBV29-1 to TRBJ1-2; a possible D gene is TRBD1 (5 bases). Trimming pared 4 bases from V and 2 bases from J, leaving 11 bases between. Germline CDR1 SQVTM, CDR2 ANQGSEA. CDR3 length: 13 amino acids. CDR3 DNA: TGCAGCGTTGGTCAGGGCGGGAACTATGGCTACACCTTC. Residues: CSVGQGGNYGYTF.

The rearrangement links TRBV10-3 to TRBJ2-2; the D is unclear. Germline V gives CDR1 ENHRY, CDR2 SYGVKD. This CDR3 is built from 16 residues. V lost 3 bases and J lost 6, with 17 bases in between. The CDR3 protein is CAISDPWRERSGELFF. The DNA of the CDR3 is TGTGCCATCAGTGACCCTTGGAGAGAAAGGTCCGGGGAGCTGTTTTTT.

The chain carries TRBV12-3 or TRBV12-4 and TRBJ2-1, with no clear D. The CDR3 covers 11 residues. Between the trimmed V and J ends, which lost 3 bases and 10 bases, there was a span of 7 bases. CDR3 nucleotide sequence: TGTGCCAGCAGTTTTCTGGAAGAGCAGTTCTTC. Protein sequence: CASSFLEEQFF.